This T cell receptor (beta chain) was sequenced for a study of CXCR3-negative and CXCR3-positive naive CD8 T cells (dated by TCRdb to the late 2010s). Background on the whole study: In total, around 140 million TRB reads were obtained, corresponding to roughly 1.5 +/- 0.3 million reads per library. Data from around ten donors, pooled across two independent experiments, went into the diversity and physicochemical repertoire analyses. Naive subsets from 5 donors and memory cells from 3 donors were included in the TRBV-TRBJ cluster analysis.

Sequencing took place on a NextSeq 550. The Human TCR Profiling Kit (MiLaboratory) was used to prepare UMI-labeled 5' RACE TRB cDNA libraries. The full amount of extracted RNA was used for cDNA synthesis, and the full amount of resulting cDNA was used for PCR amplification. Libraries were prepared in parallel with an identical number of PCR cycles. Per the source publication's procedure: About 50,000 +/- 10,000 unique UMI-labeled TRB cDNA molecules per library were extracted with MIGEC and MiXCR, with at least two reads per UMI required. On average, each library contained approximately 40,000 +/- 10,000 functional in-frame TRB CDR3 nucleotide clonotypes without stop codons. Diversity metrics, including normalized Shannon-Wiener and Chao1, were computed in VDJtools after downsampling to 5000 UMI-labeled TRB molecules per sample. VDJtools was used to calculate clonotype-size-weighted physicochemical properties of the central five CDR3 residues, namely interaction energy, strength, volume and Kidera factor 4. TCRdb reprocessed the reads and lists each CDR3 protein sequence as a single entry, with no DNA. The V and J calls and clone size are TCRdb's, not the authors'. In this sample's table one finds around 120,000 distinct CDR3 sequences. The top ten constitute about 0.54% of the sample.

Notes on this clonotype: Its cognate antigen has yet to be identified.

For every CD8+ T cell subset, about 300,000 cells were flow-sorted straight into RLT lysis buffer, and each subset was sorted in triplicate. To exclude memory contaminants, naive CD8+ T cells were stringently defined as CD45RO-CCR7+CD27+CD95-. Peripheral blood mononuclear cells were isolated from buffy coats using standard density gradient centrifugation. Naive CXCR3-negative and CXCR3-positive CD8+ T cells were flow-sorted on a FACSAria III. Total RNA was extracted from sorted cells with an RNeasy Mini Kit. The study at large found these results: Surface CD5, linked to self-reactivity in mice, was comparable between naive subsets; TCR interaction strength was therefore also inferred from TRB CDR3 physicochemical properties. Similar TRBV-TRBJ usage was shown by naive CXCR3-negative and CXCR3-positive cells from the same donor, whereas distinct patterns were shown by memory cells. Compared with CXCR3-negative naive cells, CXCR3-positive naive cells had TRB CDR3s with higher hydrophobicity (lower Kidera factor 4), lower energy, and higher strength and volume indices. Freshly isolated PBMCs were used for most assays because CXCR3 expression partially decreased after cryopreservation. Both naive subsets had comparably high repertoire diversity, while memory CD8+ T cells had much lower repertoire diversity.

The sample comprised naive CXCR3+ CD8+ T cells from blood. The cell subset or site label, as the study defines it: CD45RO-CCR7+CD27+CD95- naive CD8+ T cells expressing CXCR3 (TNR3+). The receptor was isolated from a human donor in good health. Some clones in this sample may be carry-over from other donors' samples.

The CDR3 region: CSARDPGIVSWSNEKLFF. This chain is built from TRBV20-1 and TRBJ1-4. The CDR3 numbers 18 residues from cysteine through phenylalanine. No coding sequence is recorded. CDR1 is given as DFQATT and CDR2 as SNEGSKA, both from the germline V gene (reference sequence).